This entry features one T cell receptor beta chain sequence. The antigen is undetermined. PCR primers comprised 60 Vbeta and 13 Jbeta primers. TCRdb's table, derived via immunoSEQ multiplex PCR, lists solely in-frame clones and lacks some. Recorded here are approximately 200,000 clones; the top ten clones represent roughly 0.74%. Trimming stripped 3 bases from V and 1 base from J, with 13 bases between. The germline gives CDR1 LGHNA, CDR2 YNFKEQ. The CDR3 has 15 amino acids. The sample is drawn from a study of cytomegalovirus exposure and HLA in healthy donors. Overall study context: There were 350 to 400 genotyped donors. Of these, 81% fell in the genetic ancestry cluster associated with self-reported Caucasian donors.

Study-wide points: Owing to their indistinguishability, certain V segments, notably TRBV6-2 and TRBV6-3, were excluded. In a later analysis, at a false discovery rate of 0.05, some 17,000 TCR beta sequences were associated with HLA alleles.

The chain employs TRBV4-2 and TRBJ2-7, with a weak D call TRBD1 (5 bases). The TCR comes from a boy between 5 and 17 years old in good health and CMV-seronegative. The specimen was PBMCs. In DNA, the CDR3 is TGTGCCAGCAGCCAGGAACAGGACGGATCCTACGAGCAGTACTTC. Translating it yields CASSQEQDGSYEQYF.